These 23 T cell receptor beta chains originate from one sample sequenced in a study of follicular helper T cells after annual influenza vaccination (dated by TCRdb to the late 2010s). Library prep was done by the immunoSEQ multiplex PCR assay. Held by TCRdb, this immuneACCESS table contains in-frame sequences only and omits some clones. Under half of the omission traces to an unresolved V gene where checked; the cause of the rest is unknown. This sample comprises roughly 15,000 clones, about 81% of them detected only once. The top ten clonotypes cover about 1.3% of the sample. The time point label on this specimen signifies: 2014-2015 season, 7 days after vaccination. Specimen: CXCR5+ CD38- circulating T follicular helper cells from blood, collected 7 days after influenza vaccination. The cell subset or site label for this specimen denotes: circulating Tfh, non-naive CD4+CXCR5+PD-1+ (ICOS+CD38+ or ICOS-CD38-). The receptor set was obtained from an adult who received the influenza vaccine.

The chain carries TRBV21-1 and TRBJ1-5. TRBV21-1 is a recognized pseudogene. The CDR3 extends over 10 amino acids. CDR3: CASTLAPQHF. DNA of the CDR3: TGTGCCAGCACTCTAGCCCCCCAGCATTTT.

This clone appeared once. The genes are TRBV5-6 and TRBJ2-7, with D maybe TRBD2 (6 bases). Trimming pared 0 bases from V and 6 bases from J, leaving 13 bases between. The CDR3 is 14 residues long. The germline gives CDR1 SGHDT, CDR2 YYEEEE. In DNA, the CDR3 is TGTGCCAGCAGCTTGGGCGGGACGCGGCGCGAGCAGTACTTC. Amino acids: CASSLGGTRREQYF.

This chain uses TRBV7-2 with TRBJ1-1; D is unresolved. The germline gives CDR1 SGHTA, CDR2 FQGNSA. The CDR3 totals 14 residues. The ends were cut back, 5 bases at V and 1 base at J, with 11 bases in the middle. CDR3 residues: CASSQARGNTEAFF. CDR3 coding DNA: TGTGCCAGCAGCCAAGCCCGTGGGAACACTGAAGCTTTCTTT.

The gene calls are TRBV4-2 and TRBJ1-1; D remains unclear. Germline V gives CDR1 LGHNA, CDR2 YNFKEQ. V dropped 4 bases and J dropped 7 bases, with 16 bases sitting between them. The CDR3 loop spans 14 amino acids. The CDR3 region is CASSPRQIQSEAFF. CDR3 nucleotide sequence: TGTGCCAGCAGCCCCCGCCAGATCCAAAGTGAAGCTTTCTTT.

The chain recombines TRBV7-2 with TRBJ2-2; 7 bases are shared with TRBD2. V trimming: 5 bases; J trimming: 3 bases; junction bases outside the gene matches: 9. The V gene's germline CDR1 is SGHTA and CDR2 FQGNSA. The CDR3 runs to 16 residues. The CDR3 is CASSPRGGRDTGELFF. The DNA for the CDR3 is TGTGCCAGCAGCCCCCGTGGAGGGAGGGACACCGGGGAGCTGTTTTTT.

V gene TRBV28 combines with J gene TRBJ2-7; TRBD1 might be the D (5 bases). The CDR3 runs 14 residues. V gave up 4 bases and J gave up 2 bases, with 12 bases separating them. CDR1 MDHEN and CDR2 SYDVKM come from the germline V gene. The CDR3 nucleotides read TGTGCCAGCAGTTATAGGACATTTACCTACGAGCAGTACTTC. It codes for CASSYRTFTYEQYF.

CDR3 sequence reads: CASSQEVQDRAYEQYF. The DNA for the CDR3 is TGTGCCAGCAGCCAAGAGGTACAGGACAGGGCGTACGAGCAGTACTTC. The chain couples TRBV4-2 to TRBJ2-5, with 8 nucleotides matching TRBD1. The J call may not be correct, given that the DNA end is closer to TRBJ2-7. The CDR3 length is 16 residues. CDR1 is LGHNA and CDR2 is YNFKEQ in the germline V gene.

The CDR3 is CASRGLETYEQYF. The DNA for the CDR3 is TGTGCCAGCAGAGGACTAGAGACCTACGAGCAGTACTTC. V is TRBV6-5 and J is TRBJ2-7; 7 bases are a match to TRBD2. V gave up 6 bases and J gave up 2 bases; unmatched junction bases: 4. Germline CDR1 reads MNHEY; CDR2 reads SVGAGI. This CDR3 is 13 amino acids long.

The genes are TRBV7-7 and TRBJ2-1; 10 bases align to TRBD2. There are 13 residues in the CDR3. Per germline, CDR1 SSHAT and CDR2 FNYEAQ (reference sequence). The CDR3 spells CASSSGGGNEQFF. The CDR3 DNA reads TGTGCTAGCTCTAGCGGGGGCGGGAATGAGCAGTTCTTC.

The chain employs TRBV6-1 and TRBJ2-4, with 9 bases identical to TRBD1. Germline lookup yields CDR1 MNHNS and CDR2 SASEGT. The V and J ends lost 6 bases and 8 bases, in that order; junction bases with no gene match: 8. The CDR3 runs to 14 residues. CDR3 amino acids: CASSGTGTKDIQYF. The DNA for the CDR3 is TGTGCCAGCAGCGGGACAGGGACCAAGGACATTCAGTACTTC.

The chain is built from TRBV18 and TRBJ2-1, with 7 bases that match TRBD1. The CDR3 is 17 residues long. Germline V gene data show CDR1 as KGHSH and CDR2 as LQKENI. J gave up 6 bases and V 3 bases, and 14 bases lay outside the gene matches. The CDR3 sequence: CASSPHPAQQGFNEQFF. CDR3 nucleotides: TGTGCCAGCTCACCTCACCCAGCGCAACAGGGGTTCAATGAGCAGTTCTTC.

The CDR3 sequence: CASSPRSGAGGNQPQHF. As DNA, the CDR3 is TGTGCCAGCAGCCCCCGTTCCGGGGCGGGGGGCAATCAGCCCCAGCATTTT. The chain joins TRBV2 to TRBJ1-5; D perhaps matches TRBD1 (5 bases). This CDR3 spans 17 amino acids. From germline, CDR1 is SNHLY and CDR2 FYNNEI. V was shortened by 6 bases and J by 2 bases, with 20 bases between the two germline ends.

DNA of the CDR3: TGTGCCAGCTCACCACCAACAGGTACTCTGAGAGAGCAGTTCTTC. Its protein is CASSPPTGTLREQFF. The chain recombines TRBV18 with TRBJ2-1, with a tentative D call TRBD1 (5 bases). Trimming left V 0 bases short and J 10 bases short, with 16 bases between. Germline V lookup: CDR1 KGHSH, CDR2 LQKENI. The CDR3 covers 15 residues.

The chain uses TRBV18 and TRBJ1-2; TRBD1 matches 9 bases. Trimming cost V 2 bases and J 10 bases; bases outside gene matches: 5. Germline assignment: CDR1 KGHSH and CDR2 LQKENI. The CDR3 is made up of 13 amino acids. CDR3 loop: CASSPSGQGPYTF. CDR3 nucleotide sequence: TGTGCCAGCTCACCATCGGGACAGGGTCCCTACACCTTC. The variable domain in full, with the rest retrieved from reference TRBV18 and TRBJ1-2, is NAGVMQNPRHLVRRRGQEARLRCSPMKGHSHVYWYRQLPEEGLKFMVYLQKENIIDESGMPKERFSAEFPKEGPSILRIQQVVRGDSAAYFCASSPSGQGPYTFGSGTRLTVV.

The chain employs TRBV6-5 and TRBJ2-7; TRBD1 matches at 10 bases. Germline assignment: CDR1 MNHEY and CDR2 SVGAGI. This CDR3 has 16 amino acids. The V segment lost 4 bases and the J segment 2 bases; nucleotides outside the gene matches: 8. As DNA, the CDR3 is TGTGCCAGCAGTTCCCAGGGACAGGGGCTCCCCTACGAGCAGTACTTC. Residues: CASSSQGQGLPYEQYF.

The V gene is TRBV11-2, the J gene TRBJ2-3; TRBD2 aligns across 9 bases. Germline V gene data show CDR1 as SGHAT and CDR2 as FQNNGV. This CDR3 has 17 amino acids. The J segment lost 6 bases and the V segment lost 1 base, leaving 11 bases of the junction unmatched. The CDR3 sequence is CASSLVGSGSQTDTQYF. Written as DNA, the CDR3 is TGTGCCAGCAGCTTAGTAGGTAGCGGGAGCCAGACCGATACGCAGTATTTT.

The CDR3 sequence: CAIRTGLTDTQYF. The DNA of the CDR3 is TGTGCCATCAGGACGGGTCTCACAGATACGCAGTATTTT. This rearrangement joins TRBV10-3 to TRBJ2-3; D is uncertain. The germline gives CDR1 ENHRY, CDR2 SYGVKD. This CDR3 region has 13 residues. V lost 6 bases, J lost 2 bases, and 9 bases lay in between.

The gene calls are TRBV4-2 and TRBJ1-4; 7 bases map to TRBD1. This CDR3 is 16 amino acids long. The V segment lost 3 bases and the J segment 8 bases; nucleotides outside the gene matches: 12. CDR1 is LGHNA and CDR2 is YNFKEQ in the germline V gene. DNA of the CDR3: TGTGCCAGCAGCCAGGAAACAGGGGAAAGAAGGGAAAAACTGTTTTTT. This sequence encodes CASSQETGERREKLFF.

The chain recombines TRBV15 with TRBJ1-1; possibly TRBD1 for D (5 bases). The ends were cut back, 0 bases at V and 7 bases at J, with 18 bases in the middle. The CDR3 runs to 16 residues. Per germline, CDR1 LNHNV and CDR2 YYDKDF (reference sequence). The CDR3: CATSRDRSRDRSEAFF. CDR3 sequence (DNA): TGTGCCACCAGCAGAGATCGTTCCAGGGATCGGAGTGAAGCTTTCTTT.

This clone was counted a single time. The chain joins TRBV20-1 to TRBJ2-1; a weak D match, TRBD2 (5 bases). Germline assignment: CDR1 DFQATT and CDR2 SNEGSKA (reference sequence). Trimming shortened V by 3 bases and J by 10 bases, and 10 bases separated the two germline ends. The CDR3 loop spans 11 amino acids. The CDR3 DNA is TGCAGTGCTAGTGCGAGGGAAGAGCAGTTCTTC. Its protein is CSASAREEQFF.

In regard to this clone: A junction boundary mismatches the germline segment, possibly from a read error. The chain joins TRBV5-1 to TRBJ2-6, with TRBD1 as a possible D gene (5 bases). Germline CDR1 is SGHRS and CDR2 is YFSETQ. CDR3 length equals 15 residues. CDR3 nucleotides: TGCGCCAGCAGCTTGGGGAGCTCTGGGGCCGACGTCCTGACTTTC. Its translation: CASSLGSSGADVLTF.

The chain links TRBV5-4 to TRBJ2-7; D uncertain. V lost 0 bases, J lost 4 bases, and 5 bases lay in between. The CDR3 spans 12 residues. Germline-derived CDR1 and CDR2 are SGHNT and YYREEE (reference sequence). The chain's CDR3 is CASSLDQYEQYF. CDR3 DNA sequence: TGTGCCAGCAGCTTGGATCAATACGAGCAGTACTTC.

This rearrangement joins TRBV2 to TRBJ1-2; 8 positions match TRBD1. From germline, CDR1 is SNHLY and CDR2 FYNNEI. This CDR3 comprises 13 residues. Germline trimming cut 6 bases from V and 3 bases from J; bases unmatched to any gene: 3. The chain's CDR3 is CASSQDRDYGYTF. CDR3 bases: TGTGCCAGCAGCCAGGACAGGGACTATGGCTACACCTTC. The full variable domain, its missing parts supplied by reference TRBV2 and TRBJ1-2, is EPEVTQTPSHQVTQMGQEVILRCVPISNHLYFYWYRQILGQKVEFLVSFYNNEISEKSEIFDDQFSVERPDGSNFTLKIRSTKLEDSAMYFCASSQDRDYGYTFGSGTRLTVV.